This T cell receptor (beta chain) was recovered during a study of blood T cell repertoires in COVID-19. Overall study context: Acute and convalescent COVID-19 samples came from the United States, Italy and Spain.

Only a few counts were recorded for this clone. J lost 0 bases, V lost 5 bases, and 14 bases had no gene match. The CDR3 is 19 amino acids. Germline-derived CDR1 and CDR2 are SGHVS and FNYEAQ. Here immunoSEQ multiplex PCR was the method, and the copy in TCRdb shows in-frame clones only, minus some. The sample shows hundreds of thousands of clones, roughly 87% of them seen only once. V usage is TRBV7-6 and J usage is TRBJ1-3; the match to TRBD1 covers 9 bases. The receptor comes from a man between 18 and 35 years old with active or convalescent COVID-19. Sequencing input: peripheral blood. The CDR3 DNA reads as TGTGCCAGCAGCGGCGGGGACAGGGCCATTCAGTTCTCTGGAAACACCATATATTTT. Translating gives CASSGGDRAIQFSGNTIYF.